These 29 T cell receptor beta chains were sequenced from one sample in a study of cytomegalovirus exposure and HLA in healthy donors. A multiplex PCR was run with 60 Vbeta primers and 13 Jbeta primers. Clones were sequenced by immunoSEQ multiplex PCR, and TCRdb holds only the in-frame ones, with some missing. The sample includes some 170,000 clones, roughly 70% seen only once; the top ten take under 3.5%. The sequenced material came from PBMCs. The receptor source for this set is a woman aged 30 to 39 in good health and CMV-seronegative.

The J gene is TRBJ1-1, the V gene TRBV10-1; D gene uncertain. V was clipped by 2 bases and J by 1 base, with 14 bases between them. Germline V gives CDR1 WNHNN, CDR2 SYGVQD (reference sequence). The CDR3 runs to 16 residues. CDR3 in DNA: TGCGCCAGCAGTGAGACCCGGGTTTGTGGGAACACTGAAGCTTTCTTT. This gives the protein CASSETRVCGNTEAFF.

The rearrangement joins TRBV4-2 to TRBJ1-3; D possibly corresponds to TRBD1 (5 bases). This CDR3 has 15 residues. Germline values: CDR1 LGHNA, CDR2 YNFKEQ. Trimming took off 1 base at V and 3 bases at J, with 10 bases between the two ends. The CDR3 DNA follows: TGTGCCAGCAGCCAAGTCGGGGGATATGGAAACACCATATATTTT. Translated: CASSQVGGYGNTIYF.

This clone was observed a handful of times. The V call is TRBV11-2, the J call TRBJ1-6, with D unclear. V lost 1 base to trimming and J lost 9 bases, with 10 bases between them. The length of the CDR3 is 14 residues. Germline CDR1 reads SGHAT; CDR2 reads FQNNGV. CDR3 nucleotides: TGTGCCAGCAGCTTAGCTTTGTTGAGTTCACCCCTCCACTTT. Amino acids: CASSLALLSSPLHF.

This clone showed up just a few times. The rearrangement uses TRBV4-2 and TRBJ2-1, with 7 bases fitting TRBD2. J gave up 4 bases and V 1 base, and 4 bases lay outside the gene matches. The length of the CDR3 is 15 residues. Per germline, CDR1 LGHNA and CDR2 YNFKEQ. Here the CDR3 reads CASSQAGGFYNEQFF. Here the CDR3 DNA reads TGTGCCAGCAGCCAAGCCGGGGGGTTTTACAATGAGCAGTTCTTC.

The chain joins TRBV19 to TRBJ1-1, with D possibly matching TRBD1 (6 bases). The CDR3 runs 15 residues. CDR1 and CDR2 from the germline V gene are LNHDA and SQIVND (reference sequence). The V end lost 3 bases, the J end lost 1 base, and 12 bases lay between the germline ends. This chain's CDR3 is CASSMDRLQNTEAFF. The CDR3 DNA sequence: TGTGCCAGTAGTATGGACAGACTACAGAACACTGAAGCTTTCTTT.

The chain joins TRBV5-1 to TRBJ1-3; no definite D call. Germline CDR1 SGHRS, CDR2 YFSETQ. Trimming shortened V by 0 bases and J by 0 bases, and 4 bases separated the two germline ends. This CDR3 has 14 residues. Here the CDR3 reads CASSLGLSGNTIYF. CDR3 nucleotides: TGCGCCAGCAGCTTGGGACTCTCTGGAAACACCATATATTTT.

This clone has a single count. The chain couples TRBV28 to TRBJ2-5, with 10 nucleotides matching TRBD2. CDR1 and CDR2 (germline): MDHEN, SYDVKM. V shed 5 bases, J shed 5 bases, and the junction held 8 bases outside the gene matches. This CDR3 has 15 residues. CDR3 loop: CASSRGLAESETQYF. For the CDR3, the DNA is TGTGCCAGCAGTCGTGGACTAGCGGAAAGCGAGACCCAGTACTTC.

This clone turned up a few times. This chain links TRBV28 with TRBJ1-6; weak D call: TRBD1 (6 bases). Germline lookup yields CDR1 MDHEN and CDR2 SYDVKM. The CDR3 totals 14 residues. The V gene lost 6 bases and the J gene lost 6 bases, with 12 bases spanning the gap. The CDR3 region has the DNA TGTGCCAGCAGCAACAGGGAACTTAATTCACCCCTCCACTTT. Encoded protein: CASSNRELNSPLHF. Full variable domain (missing parts from reference TRBV28 and TRBJ1-6): DVKVTQSSRYLVKRTGEKVFLECVQDMDHENMFWYRQDPGLGLRLIYFSYDVKMKEKGDIPEGYSVSREKKERFSLILESASTNQTSMYLCASSNRELNSPLHFGNGTRLTVT.

V gene TRBV10-3 combines with J gene TRBJ2-3; D gene ambiguous. The CDR3 spans 15 residues. CDR1 ENHRY and CDR2 SYGVKD come from the germline V gene. V was clipped by 2 bases and J by 2 bases, with 11 bases between them. The CDR3 spells CAISEAGSFTDTQYF. The CDR3 DNA sequence: TGTGCCATCAGTGAGGCAGGCTCCTTCACAGATACGCAGTATTTT.

This clone was detected once. The rearrangement joins TRBV4-2 to TRBJ1-4; 9 positions agree with TRBD1. This CDR3 has 15 residues. Germline V gene data show CDR1 as LGHNA and CDR2 as YNFKEQ. V lost 3 bases to trimming and J lost 5 bases; unmatched junction nucleotides: 4. The CDR3 protein is CASSQPGTGNEKLFF. The CDR3 bases are TGTGCCAGCAGCCAGCCCGGGACAGGGAATGAAAAACTGTTTTTT.

This sequence joins TRBV11-3 and TRBJ2-2, with a possible D match to TRBD2 (7 bases). Germline V gene data show CDR1 as SGHNT and CDR2 as YENEEA. The CDR3 length is 15 residues. With 3 bases removed from V and 2 bases from J, the gap between germline ends came to 10 bases. The CDR3 is CASSFGGRNTGELFF. In DNA, the CDR3 is TGTGCCAGCAGCTTCGGGGGGCGCAACACCGGGGAGCTGTTTTTT. The variable domain in full, with the rest retrieved from reference TRBV11-3 and TRBJ2-2, is EAGVVQSPRYKIIEKKQPVAFWCNPISGHNTLYWYLQNLGQGPELLIRYENEEAVDDSQLPKDRFSAERLKGVDSTLKIQPAELGDSAVYLCASSFGGRNTGELFFGEGSRLTVL.

The CDR3 DNA sequence: TGTGCCAGCAGTTCCAGGGGGGAAGATGAGACCCAGTACTTC. Encoded protein: CASSSRGEDETQYF. The chain joins TRBV5-6 to TRBJ2-5; tentative D call: TRBD1 (7 bases). CDR1 and CDR2 (germline): SGHDT, YYEEEE. V was trimmed by 5 bases and J by 5 bases, leaving 16 bases between them. The CDR3 runs to 14 residues.

The chain recombines TRBV27 with TRBJ1-5, with TRBD1 as a possible D gene (6 bases). Trimming took 6 bases from V and 4 from J, leaving 16 bases between them. CDR3 length: 15 amino acids. CDR1 and CDR2 from the germline V gene are MNHEY and SMNVEV (reference sequence). The CDR3 loop is CASSPQGLVNQPQHF. The CDR3 nucleotides are TGTGCCAGCAGCCCGCAGGGGTTAGTTAATCAGCCCCAGCATTTT.

The V call is TRBV5-4, the J call TRBJ1-2; unclear D gene. CDR1 is SGHNT, CDR2 YYREEE, per germline (reference sequence). CDR3 length: 14 amino acids. Trimming took 4 bases from V and 2 from J, leaving 12 bases between them. In nucleotides, the CDR3 is TGTGCCAGCAGCCAACCTAATTCCAACTATGGCTACACCTTC. Translation gives CASSQPNSNYGYTF.

In its sample, this clone was seen a few times. The chain carries TRBV4-3 and TRBJ2-7; no clear D. Germline V gene data show CDR1 as LGHNA and CDR2 as YSLEER. CDR3 size: 15 residues. V lost 0 bases and J lost 2, with 11 bases in between. The CDR3 spells CASSQDALAPYEQYF. The CDR3, as DNA: TGCGCCAGCAGCCAAGATGCCCTGGCCCCCTACGAGCAGTACTTC.

The rearrangement uses TRBV5-1 and TRBJ2-5; weak D call: TRBD1 (5 bases). CDR1 and CDR2 (germline): SGHRS, YFSETQ. The CDR3 runs 15 residues. Trimming cost V 7 bases and J 5 bases, with 21 bases left between them. Written as DNA, the CDR3 is TGCGCCAGCCTCCTCCTACCAGGGCGCCATGAGACCCAGTACTTC. Its protein product is CASLLLPGRHETQYF.

The chain joins TRBV7-6 to TRBJ1-5; D unresolved. V lost 5 bases, J lost 4 bases, and 9 bases lay in between. The CDR3 is 13 amino acids. Germline lookup yields CDR1 SGHVS and CDR2 FNYEAQ. The CDR3 spells CASSRGGNQPQHF. Written as DNA, the CDR3 is TGTGCCAGCAGCCGAGGTGGGAATCAGCCCCAGCATTTT.

In its sample, this clone was seen a few times. The genes are TRBV30 and TRBJ2-1; 8 positions match TRBD2. In germline, CDR1 is GTSNPN, CDR2 SVGIG (reference sequence). Trimming took 3 bases from V and 10 from J; bases not matched to a gene: 14. This CDR3 has 15 amino acids. In DNA form, the CDR3 reads TGTGCCTGGAGGACAGGCGGGGGGTATTTTTGGGAGCAGTTCTTC. It encodes CAWRTGGGYFWEQFF.

The gene calls are TRBV6-1 and TRBJ1-2; D ambiguous. This CDR3 region has 12 residues. Germline CDR1 reads MNHNS; CDR2 reads SASEGT. V gave up 4 bases and J gave up 4 bases, with 7 bases separating them. The CDR3 here is CASSATAYGYTF. The CDR3 nucleotides read TGTGCCAGCAGTGCGACTGCCTATGGCTACACCTTC.

The chain combines TRBV4-3 with TRBJ1-5; D remains unclear. Deletions cut 4 bases from V and 0 bases from J, with 10 bases between. The germline gives CDR1 LGHNA, CDR2 YSLEER. The CDR3 loop spans 15 amino acids. CDR3 protein: CASSPRLLSNQPQHF. DNA of the CDR3: TGCGCCAGCAGCCCTCGGTTACTTAGCAATCAGCCCCAGCATTTT.

The chain combines TRBV25-1 with TRBJ1-2, with 9 bases lining up with TRBD1. This CDR3 is built from 17 residues. The junction had 14 bases not matched to a gene; V was cut back by 5 bases and J by 4 bases. CDR1 and CDR2 (germline): MGHDK, SYGVNS. CDR3 sequence: CASSLGGGTGSFYGYTF. The CDR3 region has the DNA TGTGCCAGCAGTCTTGGGGGTGGGACAGGGTCCTTCTATGGCTACACCTTC.

CDR3: CASSLRQGEDEQFF. DNA for the CDR3: TGTGCCAGCAGCTTGAGACAGGGTGAAGATGAGCAGTTCTTC. The gene calls are TRBV7-2 and TRBJ2-1; 7 bases align to TRBD1. Trimming at V came to 3 bases and at J to 8 bases, leaving 7 bases not matched to a gene. This CDR3 spans 14 amino acids. Germline V gene data show CDR1 as SGHTA and CDR2 as FQGNSA. Using reference TRBV7-2 and TRBJ2-1 for the parts outside the CDR3, the full variable domain is GAGVSQSPSNKVTEKGKDVELRCDPISGHTALYWYRQSLGQGLEFLIYFQGNSAPDKSGLPSDRFSAERTGGSVSTLTIQRTQQEDSAVYLCASSLRQGEDEQFFGPGTRLTVL.

This sequence joins TRBV16 and TRBJ1-3; D might be TRBD1 (5 bases). CDR1 is KGHSY, CDR2 FQNENV, per germline. The CDR3 covers 15 residues. Trimming took 8 bases from V and 0 from J, leaving 14 bases between them. This chain's CDR3 is CASGSRGYSGNTIYF. The CDR3 region has the DNA TGTGCCAGCGGATCAAGGGGTTACTCTGGAAACACCATATATTTT.

The chain is built from TRBV28 and TRBJ1-1; weak D call: TRBD1 (6 bases). The V end lost 2 bases, the J end lost 2 bases, and 18 bases lay between the germline ends. The CDR3 runs to 17 residues. CDR1 and CDR2 from the germline V gene are MDHEN and SYDVKM. The CDR3 DNA reads TGTGCCAGCAGTTTAACTCCCGGGGGCGGGGGCAACACTGAAGCTTTCTTT. Translating it yields CASSLTPGGGGNTEAFF. The entire variable domain, with the rest obtained from reference TRBV28 and TRBJ1-1, is as follows: DVKVTQSSRYLVKRTGEKVFLECVQDMDHENMFWYRQDPGLGLRLIYFSYDVKMKEKGDIPEGYSVSREKKERFSLILESASTNQTSMYLCASSLTPGGGGNTEAFFGQGTRLTVV.

The DNA for the CDR3 is TGTGCCAGCAGCATAGAGGCGACTGGGACTGAAGCTTTCTTT. Translating it yields CASSIEATGTEAFF. J is TRBJ1-1 and V is TRBV4-2; D gene uncertain. V was shortened by 5 bases and J by 5 bases, with 15 bases between the two germline ends. The CDR3 contains 14 residues. CDR1 and CDR2 (germline): LGHNA, YNFKEQ.

J is TRBJ2-7 and V is TRBV5-4; 9 nucleotides align to TRBD2. The V segment lost 0 bases and the J segment 0 bases; nucleotides outside the gene matches: 1. CDR1 is SGHNT, CDR2 YYREEE, per germline (reference sequence). The CDR3 loop spans 15 amino acids. The CDR3 loop reads CASSLGGLASYEQYF. The CDR3 bases are TGTGCCAGCAGCTTGGGGGGACTAGCCTCCTACGAGCAGTACTTC. Looking up the rest from reference TRBV5-4 and TRBJ2-7 gives the full variable domain: ETGVTQSPTHLIKTRGQQVTLRCSSQSGHNTVSWYQQALGQGPQFIFQYYREEENGRGNFPPRFSGLQFPNYSSELNVNALELDDSALYLCASSLGGLASYEQYFGPGTRLTVT.

The table lists this clone with a few counts. V usage is TRBV6-5 and J usage is TRBJ1-1, with TRBD1 matching over 7 bases. The ends lost 10 bases at V and 7 bases at J; junction bases unmatched: 12. The CDR3 is made up of 13 amino acids. Germline V gives CDR1 MNHEY, CDR2 SVGAGI. CDR3 nucleotide sequence: TGTGCCACCCGGGGCAGGGGGTATGGTGAAGCTTTCTTT. Protein sequence: CATRGRGYGEAFF.

The CDR3 nucleotides are TGTGCCAGCAGGTTGGACAGGGGAATCAATCAGCCCCAGCATTTT. Translated, it gives CASRLDRGINQPQHF. The V call is TRBV2, the J call TRBJ1-5; TRBD1 matches at 9 bases. The length of the CDR3 is 15 residues. The ends lost 6 bases at V and 3 bases at J; junction bases unmatched: 6. Per the germline V gene, CDR1 is SNHLY and CDR2 is FYNNEI.

This sequence joins TRBV28 and TRBJ2-5; tentatively, D is TRBD1 (6 bases). CDR1 and CDR2 from the germline V gene are MDHEN and SYDVKM. V lost 5 bases to trimming and J lost 4 bases, with 8 bases between them. The CDR3 covers 12 residues. CDR3 nucleotide sequence: TGTGCCAGCAGTACAGGGTTAGAGACCCAGTACTTC. Its translation: CASSTGLETQYF.